Presented here are 16 T cell receptor beta chains from one specimen sequenced in a study of early T cells in non-severe SARS-CoV-2 infection. A single record per CDR3 protein comes from TCRdb applying MiXCR to the 5' RACE reads. The sample lists about 69,000 distinct CDR3 sequences, about an eighth occurring once. The sequencing used whole blood, collected at baseline. The receptors were sampled from an adult who was a healthcare worker with PCR-confirmed SARS-CoV-2 infection or an uninfected control (not recorded which).

This clonotype was recorded a few times. This chain joins TRBV20-1 and TRBJ2-7, with TRBD2 identical over 8 bases. The V gene's germline CDR1 is DFQATT and CDR2 SNEGSKA (reference sequence). The CDR3 is made up of 14 amino acids. Trimming at V came to 3 bases and at J to 6 bases, leaving 10 bases not matched to a gene. CDR3 sequence: CSARGTAGELEQYF. The CDR3 region has the DNA TGCAGTGCTAGGGGAACAGCGGGAGAGCTCGAGCAGTACTTC.

The rearrangement uses TRBV7-9 and TRBJ2-2, with D possibly matching TRBD2 (5 bases). CDR1 and CDR2 (germline): SEHNR, FQNEAQ (reference sequence). CDR3 length equals 17 residues. V lost 6 bases to trimming and J lost 0 bases, with 17 bases between them. CDR3 amino acids: CASSVTGPSSNTGELFF. Written as DNA, the CDR3 is TGTGCCAGCAGTGTCACGGGCCCTAGCTCGAACACCGGGGAGCTGTTTTTT. The whole variable domain, remainder taken from reference TRBV7-9 and TRBJ2-2, is DTGVSQNPRHKITKRGQNVTFRCDPISEHNRLYWYRQTLGQGPEFLTYFQNEAQLEKSRLLSDRFSAERPKGSFSTLEIQRTEQGDSAMYLCASSVTGPSSNTGELFFGEGSRLTVL.

The rearrangement joins TRBV5-5 to TRBJ2-2; D is undetermined. The CDR3 runs to 14 residues. V lost 4 bases and J 3 bases, leaving 10 bases between the germline ends. CDR1 is SGHKS, CDR2 YYEKEE, per germline (reference sequence). The CDR3 DNA is TGTGCCAGCAGCGTTGAGAGCTACACCGGGGAGCTGTTTTTT. It translates to CASSVESYTGELFF.

This clonotype was observed a few times. This rearrangement joins TRBV5-5 to TRBJ2-1; no definite D call. V lost 1 base to trimming and J lost 5 bases, with 10 bases between them. The germline gives CDR1 SGHKS, CDR2 YYEKEE (reference sequence). The CDR3 is 14 residues long. In nucleotides, the CDR3 is TGTGCCAGCAGCTTGTCCCCCGACCACAATGAGCAGTTCTTC. Protein: CASSLSPDHNEQFF.

This clonotype was counted at least ten times. This rearrangement joins TRBV29-1 to TRBJ1-1; 8 nucleotides align to TRBD1. Per germline, CDR1 SQVTM and CDR2 ANQGSEA. CDR3 length: 12 residues. V lost 6 bases, J lost 3 bases, and 3 bases stayed unmatched. The CDR3 sequence is CSVYRGDTEAFF. CDR3 nucleotide sequence: TGCAGCGTGTACAGGGGGGACACTGAAGCTTTCTTT.

The chain is built from TRBV7-2 and TRBJ1-4; no clear D gene. V was trimmed by 5 bases and J by 2 bases, leaving 12 bases between them. The length of the CDR3 is 15 residues. Germline V gives CDR1 SGHTA, CDR2 FQGNSA. CDR3 DNA: TGTGCCAGCAGCCGGATCAGTGGGACTAATGAAAAACTGTTTTTT. Protein sequence: CASSRISGTNEKLFF.

At least ten counts were recorded for this clonotype. This chain links TRBV20-1 with TRBJ2-7; TRBD2 is a possible D gene (6 bases). Germline CDR1 is DFQATT and CDR2 is SNEGSKA (reference sequence). Between the trimmed V and J ends, which lost 3 bases and 2 bases, there was a span of 20 bases. The CDR3 is made up of 16 amino acids. The CDR3 here is CSASLGSGEPPYEQYF. CDR3 coding DNA: TGCAGTGCTAGTCTCGGGTCGGGGGAGCCCCCCTACGAGCAGTACTTC.

There are many counts of this clonotype. This chain uses TRBV11-2 with TRBJ1-6, with D uncertain. Germline values: CDR1 SGHAT, CDR2 FQNNGV. The CDR3 has 14 amino acids. V lost 2 bases to trimming and J lost 7 bases, with 9 bases between them. The CDR3 reads CASSLSGLNSPLHF. CDR3 nucleotide sequence: TGTGCCAGCAGCTTATCTGGACTAAATTCACCCCTCCACTTT.

There are a few counts of this clonotype. The chain couples TRBV29-1 to TRBJ2-5; 7 nucleotides line up with TRBD2. V trimming: 3 bases; J trimming: 4 bases; junction bases outside the gene matches: 5. The CDR3 sequence is 13 residues long. Germline V gene data show CDR1 as SQVTM and CDR2 as ANQGSEA. CDR3 in amino acids: CSVDPSGGETQYF. In nucleotides, the CDR3 is TGCAGCGTTGATCCTAGCGGAGGAGAGACCCAGTACTTC.

This clonotype was counted ten times or more. This rearrangement joins TRBV11-3 to TRBJ2-4; D may be TRBD2 (10 bases). Germline lookup yields CDR1 SGHNT and CDR2 YENEEA. The V end lost 9 bases, the J end lost 3 bases, and 27 bases lay between the germline ends. This CDR3 comprises 18 residues. CDR3: CASRRDRATSGLKNIQYF. The CDR3 DNA is TGTGCCAGTCGCCGGGACAGGGCGACTAGCGGGCTCAAAAACATTCAGTACTTC.

A few counts support this clonotype. The chain has TRBV9 and TRBJ2-3, with D perhaps matching TRBD1 or TRBD2 (6 bases each). Trimming removed 1 base from V and 2 bases from J, with 8 bases in between. The CDR3 spans 14 residues. Per the germline V gene, CDR1 is SGDLS and CDR2 is YYNGEE. The CDR3 protein is CASSVTGATDTQYF. For the CDR3, the DNA is TGTGCCAGCAGCGTAACGGGGGCCACAGATACGCAGTATTTT.

This clonotype was detected a few times. A read error may account for a junction end that differs from germline. V is TRBV11-2 and J is TRBJ2-1; possible D gene TRBD2, 5 bases. From germline, CDR1 is SGHAT and CDR2 FQNNGV. The CDR3 is made up of 17 amino acids. The CDR3 loop is CANSSLGIAQARRFEFF. CDR3 bases: TGTGCCAACAGCTCCTTGGGGATCGCCCAGGCTAGGAGGTTCGAGTTCTTC. Drawing the rest from reference TRBV11-2 and TRBJ2-1, the complete variable domain is EAGVAQSPRYKIIEKRQSVAFWCNPISGHATLYWYQQILGQGPKLLIQFQNNGVVDDSQLPKDRFSAERLKGVDSTLKIQPAKLEDSAVYLCANSSLGIAQARRFEFFGPGTRLTVL.

This clonotype was seen repeatedly, ten times or more. The V gene is TRBV7-6, the J gene TRBJ1-4; D remains ambiguous. Trimming shortened V by 1 base and J by 0 bases, and 9 bases separated the two germline ends. CDR1 is SGHVS and CDR2 is FNYEAQ in the germline V gene. The CDR3 contains 16 residues. The CDR3 protein is CASSLGSAATNEKLFF. In DNA form, the CDR3 reads TGTGCCAGCAGCTTAGGGTCCGCTGCAACTAATGAAAAACTGTTTTTT.

Only a few counts were recorded for this clonotype. The gene calls are TRBV27 and TRBJ2-7; tentatively, D is TRBD1 (6 bases). The length of the CDR3 is 15 residues. Germline V gene lookup returns CDR1 MNHEY and CDR2 SMNVEV (reference sequence). The ends were cut back, 3 bases at V and 3 bases at J, with 15 bases in the middle. The CDR3 protein is CASSFSGALLYEQYF. CDR3 sequence (DNA): TGTGCCAGCAGTTTTTCAGGGGCGCTTCTCTACGAGCAGTACTTC.

This sequence joins TRBV10-3 and TRBJ1-1; perhaps TRBD1 as D (5 bases). Trimming pared 7 bases from V and 0 bases from J, leaving 12 bases between. The CDR3 has 14 residues. Germline CDR1 ENHRY, CDR2 SYGVKD. The CDR3 is CAITEGNMNTEAFF. Here the CDR3 DNA reads TGTGCCATCACGGAGGGGAACATGAACACTGAAGCTTTCTTT.

V and J are TRBV10-2 and TRBJ1-1, with 8 bases matching TRBD1. The CDR3 length is 12 residues. V lost 8 bases, J lost 7 bases, and 6 bases stayed unmatched. Germline V CDR1 and CDR2: WSHSY, SAAADI. The CDR3 bases are TGCGCCAGCGGAAGACAGGGGAATGAAGCTTTCTTT. Translation: CASGRQGNEAFF.